The rows below give T cell receptor beta chains drawn from one sample of a study of blood T cell repertoires in COVID-19. Generated by immunoSEQ multiplex PCR, the TCRdb table keeps only in-frame clones and is missing some. The sample has fewer than 300,000 clones, 70% to 85% seen once. Sample: peripheral blood. These receptors were obtained from a human donor with COVID-19, enrolled during active disease. The donor label of this sample is uncertain. CDR3s include the opening cysteine and the closing phenylalanine or tryptophan. A D gene is named only where the DNA matches it firmly. Clone size is stated in some rows and not others, as once, few, many or a class when expanded.

V gene: TRBV15; clone size: -; J gene: TRBJ2-1; D gene: -; CDR3 DNA: TGTGCCACCAGCAGAGATTTAATGTATGAGCAGTTCTTC; CDR3 protein: CATSRDLMYEQFF
V gene: TRBV19; clone size: -; J gene: TRBJ1-1; D gene: TRBD1; CDR3 DNA: TGTGCCAGTAGCCCTGGGACAGGCAGAAACACTGAAGCTTTCTTT; CDR3 protein: CASSPGTGRNTEAFF
V gene: TRBV29-1; clone size: -; J gene: TRBJ2-7; D gene: -; CDR3 DNA: TGCAGCGTTCTCCAGGGGGGCTACGAGCAGTACTTC; CDR3 protein: CSVLQGGYEQYF
V gene: TRBV6-6; clone size: -; J gene: TRBJ1-5; D gene: -; CDR3 DNA: TGTGCCAGCAGTTACGACAGCAATTATCAGCCCCAGCATTTT; CDR3 protein: CASSYDSNYQPQHF
V gene: TRBV24-1; clone size: -; J gene: TRBJ2-1; D gene: TRBD2; CDR3 DNA: TGTGCCACCAGTGAGGGTCGGGGGAGCGGGAGGCCCAATGAGCAGTTCTTC; CDR3 protein: CATSEGRGSGRPNEQFF
V gene: TRBV25-1; clone size: -; J gene: TRBJ1-5; D gene: TRBD1; CDR3 DNA: TGTGCCAGCAGTGAACGGACAGGGGGTCAGCCCCAGCATTTT; CDR3 protein: CASSERTGGQPQHF
V gene: TRBV24-1; clone size: -; J gene: TRBJ2-5; D gene: TRBD1; CDR3 DNA: TGTGCCACCAGTGATGGGGGACAGGGGAGGGAGACCCAGTACTTC; CDR3 protein: CATSDGGQGRETQYF
V gene: TRBV30; clone size: -; J gene: TRBJ1-1; D gene: -; CDR3 DNA: TGTGCCTGGAGTGTACGAGTCTTGAACACTGAAGCTTTCTTT; CDR3 protein: CAWSVRVLNTEAFF
V gene: TRBV7-9; clone size: -; J gene: TRBJ1-1; D gene: -; CDR3 DNA: TGTGCCAGCAGCTTAGGTGGGGGCAGGGAGAGAACTGAAGCTTTCTTT; CDR3 protein: CASSLGGGRERTEAFF
V gene: TRBV7-2; clone size: few; J gene: TRBJ2-3; D gene: TRBD2; CDR3 DNA: TGTGCCAGCAGCCCCTGGACTAGCGGCACAGATACGCAGTATTTT; CDR3 protein: CASSPWTSGTDTQYF
V gene: TRBV2; clone size: -; J gene: TRBJ1-6; D gene: -; CDR3 DNA: TGTGCCAGCAACCTGGAGGGGTCGGATTCACCCCTCCACTTT; CDR3 protein: CASNLEGSDSPLHF
V gene: TRBV30; clone size: -; J gene: TRBJ1-1; D gene: TRBD1; CDR3 DNA: TGTGCCTGGTCCCCCGGGACAGGGGGCAAAGCTTTCTTT; CDR3 protein: CAWSPGTGGKAFF
V gene: TRBV5-1; clone size: -; J gene: TRBJ2-2; D gene: -; CDR3 DNA: TGCGCCAGCAGCTTGTACTACGGTGATGCCGGGGAGCTGTTTTTT; CDR3 protein: CASSLYYGDAGELFF
V gene: TRBV5-6; clone size: few; J gene: TRBJ1-5; D gene: TRBD1; CDR3 DNA: TGTGCCAGCAGCTTTACAGGGGAGATTCAGCCCCAGCATTTT; CDR3 protein: CASSFTGEIQPQHF
V gene: TRBV25-1; clone size: -; J gene: TRBJ2-1; D gene: -; CDR3 DNA: TGTGCCAGCAGACCCGGGGACAATGAGCAGTTCTTC; CDR3 protein: CASRPGDNEQFF
V gene: TRBV9; clone size: -; J gene: TRBJ2-3; D gene: TRBD2; CDR3 DNA: TGTGCCAGCAGCGTAGGACTAGCGGGTCAGAGGTTATTCACAGATACGCAGTATTTT; CDR3 protein: CASSVGLAGQRLFTDTQYF
V gene: TRBV2; clone size: -; J gene: TRBJ2-7; D gene: -; CDR3 DNA: TGTGCCAGCAGGGACAGGGTTGGAGCGGGGAGCTCCTACGAGCAGTACTTC; CDR3 protein: CASRDRVGAGSSYEQYF
V gene: TRBV5-1; clone size: -; J gene: TRBJ1-1; D gene: -; CDR3 DNA: TGCGCCAGCAGAGACACCAGGAACACTGAAGCTTTCTTT; CDR3 protein: CASRDTRNTEAFF
V gene: TRBV11-2; clone size: -; J gene: TRBJ1-2; D gene: TRBD1; CDR3 DNA: TGTGCCAGCAGAGGAACAGGGGGCCGCTATGGCTACACCTTC; CDR3 protein: CASRGTGGRYGYTF
V gene: TRBV6-5; clone size: -; J gene: TRBJ1-4; D gene: TRBD1; CDR3 DNA: TGTGCCAGTGTGACAGGGGGATATGAAAAACTGTTTTTT; CDR3 protein: CASVTGGYEKLFF
V gene: TRBV4-1; clone size: -; J gene: TRBJ2-5; D gene: -; CDR3 DNA: TGCGCCAGCAGCCGGCGGGTCCAAGAGACCCAGTACTTC; CDR3 protein: CASSRRVQETQYF
V gene: TRBV6-5; clone size: few; J gene: TRBJ1-3; D gene: TRBD1; CDR3 DNA: TGTGCCAGCAGTTACTCGATTAGGGACAGGGGAAACACCATATATTTT; CDR3 protein: CASSYSIRDRGNTIYF
V gene: TRBV4-3; clone size: -; J gene: TRBJ1-3; D gene: -; CDR3 DNA: TGCGCCAGCAGTCCTTCTGGAAACACCATATATTTT; CDR3 protein: CASSPSGNTIYF
V gene: TRBV28; clone size: -; J gene: TRBJ2-7; D gene: -; CDR3 DNA: TGTGCCAGCAGTTTAGAACTAGCCCTCCCTACCTACGAGCAGTACTTC; CDR3 protein: CASSLELALPTYEQYF
V gene: TRBV5-1; clone size: -; J gene: TRBJ2-1; D gene: TRBD2; CDR3 DNA: TGCGCCAGCAGCATTGGAGGAGCGGGAGGCTACAATGAGCAGTTCTTC; CDR3 protein: CASSIGGAGGYNEQFF
V gene: TRBV30; clone size: few; J gene: TRBJ2-7; D gene: -; CDR3 DNA: TGTGCCTGGAGTGTACTAAGGAACGAGCAGTACTTC; CDR3 protein: CAWSVLRNEQYF